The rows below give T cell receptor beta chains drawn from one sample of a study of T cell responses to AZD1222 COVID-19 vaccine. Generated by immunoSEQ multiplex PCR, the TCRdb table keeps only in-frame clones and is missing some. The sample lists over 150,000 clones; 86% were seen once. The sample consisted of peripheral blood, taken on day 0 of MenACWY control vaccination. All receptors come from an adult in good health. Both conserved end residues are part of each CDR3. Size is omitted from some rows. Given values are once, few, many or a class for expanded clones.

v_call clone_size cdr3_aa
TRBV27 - CASSPDRGGTEAFF
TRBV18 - CASSAYSTDTQYF
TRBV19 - CASSTAGTGGEKLFF
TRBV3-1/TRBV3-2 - CASSQSGQPQHF
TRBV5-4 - CASSRGGVPNEQFF
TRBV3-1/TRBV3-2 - CASSLGQGASGGYTF
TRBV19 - CASRETGLVKNIQYF
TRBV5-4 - CASSPGTSGRSDEQYF
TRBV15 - CATSRLSDRAYNEQFF
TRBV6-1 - CASSERPGGQPQHF
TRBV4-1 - CASSQNPTDRFYEQYF
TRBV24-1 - CATSDPGQGRAGPQHF
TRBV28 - CASSPRRTGELFF
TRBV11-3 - CASSLARGLNEQFF
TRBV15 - CATSRDRGAHTEAFF
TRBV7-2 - CASSPNLKSSSYNEQFF
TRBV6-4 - CASSEQGGNSPLHF
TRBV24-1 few CATSDFDEGQGEGEYNSPLHF
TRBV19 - CASSTAGLLMDGYTF
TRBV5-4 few CASSLSGGTYNSPLHF
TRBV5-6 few CASSSAVGNTIYF
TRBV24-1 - CATSDSRTGNQPQHF
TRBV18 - CASSPPSGGGTDTQYF
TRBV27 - CASSTIRRDRERAFF
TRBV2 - CASSQGRETQYF
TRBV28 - CASRTRTGQGGELFF
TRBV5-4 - CASSFRANTEAFF
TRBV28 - CASSPRGHYGYTF
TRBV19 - CASSRTAANSGNTIYF
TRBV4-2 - CASSQSQREYNEQFF
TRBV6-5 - CASRPGHLVGNTIYF
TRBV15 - CATSRDGLTDYGYTF
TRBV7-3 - CASSRDSGTTEAFF
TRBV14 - CASSQLRENYGYTF
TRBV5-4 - CASTLGVPSSSGANVLTF
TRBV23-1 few CASSQPDREYGYTF
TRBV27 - CASSLYGTGGHLPQHF
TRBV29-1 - CSAHRGGQETQYF